This T cell receptor beta chain was captured in a study of cytomegalovirus exposure and HLA in healthy donors. Study-wide points: Association of a missense DCLRE1C variant with TCR beta V- and J-gene trimming was reported in a later analysis.

Trimming took 8 bases from V and 9 from J; bases not matched to a gene: 13. CDR3 length equals 13 residues. Germline CDR1 GTSNPN, CDR2 SVGIG (reference sequence). Points on this clone: Its antigen is not identified.

60 Vbeta and 13 Jbeta primers were used in PCR. Authors' data handling: Roughly 11 million shared chains were among the approximately 80 million unique TCR beta chains that a later analysis counted. Method: immunoSEQ multiplex PCR; TCRdb's copy keeps in-frame clones and lacks some. The DNA gave D and trimming, while V, J and clone size come from that table. The sample includes approximately 100,000 clones, more than 70% of them seen just once. The clonotype comes from a man younger than 40 in good health and CMV-seronegative. This rearrangement joins TRBV30 to TRBJ2-4, with 7 bases matching TRBD1. Sequences were obtained from PBMCs. The CDR3 sequence: CAGHRGDSGIQYF. The CDR3 DNA reads TGTGCCGGTCACAGGGGAGACTCGGGCATTCAGTACTTC.